Reported below is one T cell receptor (beta chain). The antigen remains unidentified. These data belong to a study of siplizumab effects on memory and regulatory T cells. Study-level results: To unstimulated subsets, only a minor fraction of alloreactive clones could be mapped. It was not possible to assign a naive or memory phenotype to roughly 75-97% of proliferating CD4+ or CD8+ clones.

CDR3 length: 15 residues. Trimming removed 0 bases at V and 6 bases at J, with 16 bases between. Germline-derived CDR1 and CDR2 are SGHNT and YYREEE (reference sequence). Using immunoSEQ multiplex PCR, the repertoire was profiled, and TCRdb retains in-frame clones only, with some absent. The data hold 100,000 or so clones, with 80% to 95% observed a single time. The chain combines TRBV5-4 with TRBJ2-7; perhaps TRBD2 as D (6 bases). The TCR sequence derives from a human donor in good health. The sequenced sample was CD4+ T cells sorted from blood. CDR3 nucleotide sequence: TGTGCCAGCAGCTTGGCCCTAGGGACTCAGGGCGAGCAGTACTTC. Translating it yields CASSLALGTQGEQYF.